This paragraph covers one T cell receptor (beta chain) sequence. The specificity of this receptor is unknown. Per-nucleotide qualities are absent, and no much larger clonotype sits a single base away. The data are from a study of a mutant IDH1 vaccine in newly diagnosed glioma (dated by TCRdb to about 2021). Study-wide context: Of the 32 patients who were treated, around 60% were male and approximately 40% were female, and the mean age was about 40 years. Prior to enrollment, patients had been given standard therapy consisting of radiotherapy alone, temozolomide alone, or radiochemotherapy with temozolomide, with the combination given to most patients. Peripheral blood samples were drawn at six visits, namely V03 (baseline), V05, V07, V10, V12 and V13. Longitudinal TCRB deep sequencing was done for some 26 treated patients, wherever samples were available for exploratory analyses. General conclusions and limits of the study: Immune responses induced by the vaccine were seen in approximately 92% of patients across multiple MHC alleles. Selection of PBMC samples for TCRB deep sequencing was based on availability. The authors stated that sample limitations prevented analyses of patient blood samples from being reproduced. No apparent relationship was observed between pseudoprogression and alterations in the top peripheral T cell clonotypes detected by TCRB sequencing.

V and J are truncated by 4 bases and 2 bases respectively, leaving an intervening sequence of 19 bases. Its CDR3 holds 16 amino acids, cysteine through phenylalanine. Only the CDR3 part of the read is kept: 48 bases, read in frame from the first base. From a lookup of the germline V gene, CDR1 and CDR2 are SGHDT and YYEEEE. The library was obtained by the immunoSEQ multiplex PCR assay. Rearranged TCR beta chain sequences were amplified with the hsTCRB Kit following the manufacturer's protocol. TCRB libraries were sequenced on an Illumina MiSeq. As for how the authors treated the data: The proprietary platform of the kit vendor was used for demultiplexing, trimming and gene mapping. In TCRdb, the immuneACCESS table is reduced to in-frame sequences with V and J assigned. These tables do not hold every clone; where another copy was compared, an unresolved V gene accounts for under half, and the others remain unexplained. The D gene and trimming were derived from the DNA, and the V and J assignments and clone size from that table. In all, the sample holds approximately 54,000 clones, and approximately 80% of those were seen once. Of the sample, around 18% falls within the top ten clones.

According to the study, the label for this sample's time point signals: baseline, week 1 (first vaccination visit). The treatment or condition label on this specimen signifies: pre-vaccination baseline after standard-of-care therapy. Donors had newly diagnosed WHO grade 3 or 4 IDH1-mutant astrocytomas with loss of nuclear ATRX. The samples were drawn from NOA16, a multicentre, single-arm, open-label phase I trial in Germany that tested a mutant IDH1 peptide vaccine in humans for the first time. Blood drawn at visit V03 was used as the baseline sample for immunogenicity testing. Genomic DNA for TCRB sequencing was isolated from EDTA blood with the DNeasy Blood and Tissue Kit.

This specimen was PBMCs, taken from a glioma patient treated with radiotherapy, temozolomide or both. This TCR was sampled from a young man with glioma. Rearrangement joined TRBV5-6 to TRBJ2-7; the D region possibly corresponds to TRBD1 (6 bases align). CDR3 reads: CASSHGSQGLPYEQYF. The sequenced DNA is TGTGCCAGCAGCCATGGGAGTCAGGGGCTACCCTACGAGCAGTACTTC. The full variable domain, with segments outside the CDR3 supplied by the reference TRBV5-6 and TRBJ2-7 proteins, appears as DAGVTQSPTHLIKTRGQQVTLRCSPKSGHDTVSWYQQALGQGPQFIFQYYEEEERQRGNFPDRFSGHQFPNYSSELNVNALLLGDSALYLCASSHGSQGLPYEQYFGPGTRLTVT.